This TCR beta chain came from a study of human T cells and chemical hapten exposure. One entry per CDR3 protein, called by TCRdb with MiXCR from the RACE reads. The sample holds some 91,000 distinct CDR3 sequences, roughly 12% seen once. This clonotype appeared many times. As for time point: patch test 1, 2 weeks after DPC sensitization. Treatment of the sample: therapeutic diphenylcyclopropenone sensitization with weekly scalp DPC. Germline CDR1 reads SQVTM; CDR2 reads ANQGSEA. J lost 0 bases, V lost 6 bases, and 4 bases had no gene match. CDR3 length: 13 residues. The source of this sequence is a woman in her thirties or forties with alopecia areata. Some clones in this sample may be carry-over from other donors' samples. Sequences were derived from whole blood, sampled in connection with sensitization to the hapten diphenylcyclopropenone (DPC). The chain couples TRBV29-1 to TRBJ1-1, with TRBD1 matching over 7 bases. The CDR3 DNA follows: TGCAGCGTCGGGACAGCTTTGAACACTGAAGCTTTCTTT. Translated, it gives CSVGTALNTEAFF.